This TCR beta chain was recorded in a study of blood T cell repertoires in COVID-19. The germline V gene encodes CDR1 LGHNA and CDR2 YSLEER. This CDR3 spans 16 amino acids. V lost 0 bases, J lost 0 bases, and 9 bases lay in between. The data were produced by immunoSEQ multiplex PCR, yet TCRdb's version contains in-frame clones alone and is incomplete. This sample carries hundreds of thousands of clones, 75% to 90% of them seen once, and the ten largest clones take roughly 7.1%. The V call is TRBV4-3, the J call TRBJ1-3; D might be TRBD1 (5 bases). This TCR was sampled from a woman between 55 and 75 years old with COVID-19, enrolled during active disease. Sequenced: peripheral blood. The CDR3 loop is CASSQDLGASGNTIYF. CDR3 DNA: TGCGCCAGCAGCCAAGATCTAGGGGCCTCTGGAAACACCATATATTTT.